This is a list of T cell receptor beta chains from one sample in a study of cytomegalovirus exposure and HLA in healthy donors. Profiled with immunoSEQ multiplex PCR; TCRdb holds only in-frame clones, not every one. This sample carries 250,000 to 350,000 clones, roughly 89% of them seen once, and the ten largest clones take 3.5% to 4%. The sample comprised PBMCs. The receptors come from a middle-aged man in good health and CMV-seropositive. The CDR3 runs from the conserved cysteine through the conserved F or W. D genes are given only for firm matches. Where a row states a size, it is once, few, many or the class of an expanded clone; other rows omit it.

.,.,TRBJ2-7,TRBV11-2,CASSLGLPPYEQYF,TGTGCCAGCAGCTTAGGTCTTCCCCCCTACGAGCAGTACTTC
.,.,TRBJ1-1,TRBV15,CATSSPRGGTEAFF,TGTGCCACCAGCAGCCCACGGGGGGGGACTGAAGCTTTCTTT
TRBD2,.,TRBJ2-2,TRBV7-3,CASSSSGVYTGELFF,TGTGCCAGCAGTTCTAGCGGAGTATACACCGGGGAGCTGTTTTTT
.,.,TRBJ1-4,TRBV7-2,CASSQMGSYNEKLFF,TGTGCCAGCAGCCAAATGGGCAGCTATAATGAAAAACTGTTTTTT
TRBD1,once,TRBJ2-1,TRBV18,CASSPGQRLNNEQFF,TGTGCCAGCTCCCCGGGACAGAGACTGAACAATGAGCAGTTCTTC
.,few,TRBJ1-1,TRBV10-3,CAISVGGGTEAFF,TGTGCCATCAGTGTTGGGGGAGGAACTGAAGCTTTCTTT
.,.,TRBJ1-2,TRBV11-1,CASSRTGDYGYTF,TGTGCCAGCAGCCGCACGGGGGACTATGGCTACACCTTC
TRBD2,few,TRBJ2-5,TRBV5-5,CASSLEGGGTSGETQYF,TGTGCCAGCAGCTTGGAAGGAGGAGGGACTAGCGGAGAGACCCAGTACTTC
TRBD2,.,TRBJ2-5,TRBV19,CASSIGPSGTETQYF,TGTGCCAGTAGTATAGGTCCTAGCGGGACAGAGACCCAGTACTTC
TRBD1,.,TRBJ2-7,TRBV30,CAWSTGQGGEQYF,TGTGCCTGGAGTACGGGACAGGGTGGCGAGCAGTACTTC
TRBD2,.,TRBJ2-5,TRBV7-8,CASSLTSGRALETQYF,TGTGCCAGCAGCTTGACTAGCGGGAGGGCCTTGGAGACCCAGTACTTC
.,.,TRBJ1-5,TRBV7-9,CASSFGEVGQPQHF,TGTGCCAGCAGCTTCGGGGAAGTAGGACAGCCCCAGCATTTT
TRBD2,.,TRBJ2-7,TRBV28,CASSVSTSGIYEQYF,TGTGCCAGCAGTGTCTCGACTAGCGGGATCTACGAGCAGTACTTC
.,.,TRBJ2-2,TRBV2,CASSEAPRADTGELFF,TGTGCCAGCAGTGAAGCGCCCAGGGCTGACACCGGGGAGCTGTTTTTT
TRBD2,.,TRBJ2-7,TRBV6-6,CATASGTYEQYF,TGTGCCACTGCTAGCGGGACGTACGAGCAGTACTTC
TRBD2,.,TRBJ2-3,TRBV29-1,CSVYLAGGPPDTQYF,TGCAGCGTCTACCTAGCGGGAGGCCCCCCAGATACGCAGTATTTT
.,.,TRBJ1-1,TRBV6-1,CASRRESVSFF,TGTGCCAGCCGCAGGGAATCTGTGTCTTTCTTT
.,.,TRBJ2-1,TRBV28,CASSLAGTWVYNEQFF,TGTGCCAGCAGTTTGGCCGGGACTTGGGTTTACAATGAGCAGTTCTTC
TRBD1,.,TRBJ1-1,TRBV7-3,CASSLIAGQGMNTEAFF,TGTGCCAGCAGCTTAATAGCTGGACAGGGGATGAACACTGAAGCTTTCTTT
TRBD2,few,TRBJ2-2,TRBV5-4,CASSLGLAGHGELFF,TGTGCCAGCAGCTTGGGACTAGCTGGCCACGGGGAGCTGTTTTTT
.,.,TRBJ1-2,TRBV4-2,CASSQLDTTNYGYTF,TGTGCCAGCAGCCAACTCGACACGACTAACTATGGCTACACCTTC
TRBD2,.,TRBJ2-1,TRBV11-3,CASSLSRTSGSNQNEQFF,TGTGCCAGCAGCTTATCCCGGACTAGCGGGAGTAACCAAAATGAGCAGTTCTTC
TRBD2,.,TRBJ2-7,TRBV13,CASSPPTSGRSLGEQYF,TGTGCCAGCAGCCCACCAACCAGCGGGAGGTCCCTTGGCGAGCAGTACTTC
.,.,TRBJ1-1,TRBV28,CASSQWAGAFF,TGTGCCAGCAGTCAATGGGCGGGAGCTTTCTTT
TRBD2,once,TRBJ2-7,TRBV2,CASSVLAGTSYEQYF,TGTGCCAGCAGCGTACTAGCGGGGACCTCCTACGAGCAGTACTTC
.,.,TRBJ1-3,TRBV4-3,CASSEGRGWSSGNTIYF,TGCGCCAGCAGCGAAGGGAGGGGCTGGTCCTCTGGAAACACCATATATTTT
TRBD1,.,TRBJ1-5,TRBV25-1,CASITGTGASNQPQHF,TGTGCCAGCATTACGGGGACAGGGGCTTCCAATCAGCCCCAGCATTTT
TRBD1,.,TRBJ1-5,TRBV28,CASSPDRGGSNQPQHF,TGTGCCAGCAGCCCCGACAGGGGCGGTAGCAATCAGCCCCAGCATTTT
.,.,TRBJ1-5,TRBV28,CASSLIRGIYSNQPQHF,TGTGCCAGCAGTTTGATAAGGGGGATATATAGCAATCAGCCCCAGCATTTT
TRBD1,once,TRBJ1-2,TRBV27,CASTSLDRANYGYTF,TGTGCCAGCACCTCCTTGGACAGGGCGAACTATGGCTACACCTTC
.,.,TRBJ2-6,TRBV5-1,CASSSETGTGANVLTF,TGCGCCAGCAGCTCCGAGACAGGAACTGGGGCCAACGTCCTGACTTTC
.,.,TRBJ2-7,TRBV7-6,CASSGLRGGYEQYF,TGTGCCAGCAGCGGCCTAAGAGGGGGCTACGAGCAGTACTTC
TRBD2,.,TRBJ2-2,TRBV5-1,CASRGLAGSTGELFF,TGCGCCAGCCGGGGACTAGCGGGATCCACCGGGGAGCTGTTTTTT
.,.,TRBJ1-2,TRBV5-1,CASSSDGVGVRYTF,TGCGCCAGCAGCTCGGACGGGGTTGGAGTTCGCTACACCTTC
TRBD2,.,TRBJ2-1,TRBV5-4,CASSPREGLNEQFF,TGTGCCAGCAGCCCTCGGGAGGGTCTAAATGAGCAGTTCTTC
.,.,TRBJ2-2,TRBV28,CASSLTGAGELFF,TGTGCCAGCAGTTTAACGGGGGCCGGGGAGCTGTTTTTT
TRBD1,.,TRBJ1-1,TRBV18,CASSPRQGGTEAFF,TGTGCCAGCTCACCGAGACAGGGGGGTACTGAAGCTTTCTTT
TRBD2,few,TRBJ2-1,TRBV5-6,CASSMTSGDYNEQFF,TGTGCCAGCAGCATGACTAGCGGGGACTACAATGAGCAGTTCTTC
TRBD1,.,TRBJ1-5,TRBV19,CASSRDRGGNQPQHF,TGTGCCAGTAGCCGGGACAGGGGAGGCAATCAGCCCCAGCATTTT
TRBD1,.,TRBJ1-2,TRBV5-6,CASSGDRAGGYTF,TGTGCCAGCAGCGGCGACAGGGCGGGCGGCTACACCTTC
TRBD1,.,TRBJ2-2,TRBV10-3,CAISEPDRAIGELFF,TGTGCCATCAGTGAACCTGACAGGGCTATCGGGGAGCTGTTTTTT
TRBD1,few,TRBJ2-3,TRBV7-7,CASSLGTEDTQYF,TGTGCTAGCAGCTTAGGGACAGAAGATACGCAGTATTTT
.,.,TRBJ1-1,TRBV6-5,CASSYRRGETEAFF,TGTGCCAGCAGTTACCGGCGCGGGGAAACTGAAGCTTTCTTT
.,few,TRBJ1-1,TRBV5-1,CASSLARANTEAFF,TGCGCCAGCAGCTTGGCCAGGGCGAACACTGAAGCTTTCTTT
.,.,TRBJ2-1,TRBV6-5,CASTPSRGNYNEQFF,TGTGCCAGCACCCCGTCCCGCGGAAACTACAATGAGCAGTTCTTC
TRBD1,.,TRBJ1-1,TRBV18,CASSPGQATTEAFF,TGTGCCAGCTCACCGGGACAGGCGACCACTGAAGCTTTCTTT
.,.,TRBJ1-4,TRBV18,CASSPDSLRGSGNEKLFF,TGTGCCAGCTCACCGGACAGTTTGAGGGGTTCGGGTAATGAAAAACTGTTTTTT
TRBD1,.,TRBJ2-1,TRBV5-5,CASSLGGQPYNEQFF,TGTGCCAGCAGCTTAGGGGGACAGCCATACAATGAGCAGTTCTTC
.,.,TRBJ2-7,TRBV28,CASRLGVEQYF,TGTGCCTCCAGACTCGGGGTCGAGCAGTACTTC
.,.,TRBJ2-7,TRBV7-9,CASSFPGGIYEQYF,TGTGCCAGCAGCTTCCCAGGGGGGATCTACGAGCAGTACTTC
.,once,TRBJ1-4,TRBV7-2,CASSYRQVINEKLFF,TGTGCCAGCAGCTACCGACAGGTTATTAATGAAAAACTGTTTTTT
TRBD2,.,TRBJ2-1,TRBV11-2,CASRTIRLAGQNEQFF,TGTGCCAGCAGGACAATACGACTAGCGGGGCAGAATGAGCAGTTCTTC
.,.,TRBJ2-1,TRBV27,CASSSISNEQFF,TGTGCCAGCAGTTCCATTAGCAATGAGCAGTTCTTC
.,.,TRBJ1-1,TRBV18,CASSPYAGTNTEAFF,TGTGCCAGCTCACCCTACGCTGGGACTAACACTGAAGCTTTCTTT
.,.,TRBJ2-7,TRBV6-5,CASSNGRGYEQYF,TGTGCCAGCAGTAATGGTCGGGGCTACGAGCAGTACTTC
.,.,TRBJ2-6,TRBV5-4,CASRVGGISGANVLTF,TGTGCCAGCAGGGTTGGCGGGATCTCTGGGGCCAACGTCCTGACTTTC